Listed here are 4 T cell receptor beta chains from one sample, sequenced in a study of shared clonotypes between healthy human individuals (dated by TCRdb to the early 2020s). For the CD8 naive samples, CD45RO-negative cells were positively selected for CCR7, yielding a CD45RA+CCR7+ population from which TemRA cells were excluded. Libraries came from the immunoSEQ multiplex PCR assay. In its TCRdb copy, this immuneACCESS table keeps in-frame sequences only and misses some clones. Where compared with another copy, unresolved V genes explain less than half of these, and the others have no known cause. The sample yields some 2.1 million clones; about 94% were counted once. The ten largest clones take up 1% to 1.3% of the sample. Source material: naive CD8+ T cells sorted from blood. The cell subset or site label for this specimen denotes: CD45RA+CCR7+. The receptors were sampled from a man aged 18 to 29 in good health.

This chain connects TRBV5-4 to TRBJ2-1; 7 bases agree with TRBD1. The V gene end was trimmed by 0 bases and the J gene end by 7 bases; junction bases not matched to a gene: 7. Germline V gene sequence: CDR1 SGHNT, CDR2 YYREEE (reference sequence). The CDR3 sequence is 15 residues long. CDR3 amino acids: CASSLGPGQPNEQFF. The DNA of the CDR3 is TGTGCCAGCAGCTTGGGGCCGGGACAGCCAAATGAGCAGTTCTTC.

This rearrangement joins TRBV5-6 to TRBJ2-7, with 11 bases lining up with TRBD2. CDR3 length: 15 residues. Germline CDR1 and CDR2: SGHDT and YYEEEE. V lost 9 bases to trimming and J lost 2 bases; unmatched junction nucleotides: 10. CDR3 in DNA: TGTGCCACCAGTAGCGGGGGGGAGAAACCCTACGAGCAGTACTTC. Its translation is CATSSGGEKPYEQYF.

This clone was seen once. In the same sample, other DNA sequences code for this CDR3. The chain couples TRBV11-2 to TRBJ2-3; 8 nucleotides agree with TRBD2. Germline CDR1 is SGHAT and CDR2 is FQNNGV. Losses at the gene ends were 3 bases for V and 4 bases for J; bases not matched to a gene: 3. This CDR3 has 14 amino acids. CDR3 amino acids: CASSFAGGPDTQYF. The CDR3 bases are TGTGCCAGCAGCTTTGCGGGAGGACCAGATACGCAGTATTTT.

Remarks on this clone: This sample also contains other DNA sequences that code for the same CDR3. The chain joins TRBV19 to TRBJ2-7; 12 bases agree with TRBD1. In germline, CDR1 is LNHDA, CDR2 SQIVND (reference sequence). The V gene end was trimmed by 5 bases and the J gene end by 2 bases; junction bases not matched to a gene: 4. This CDR3 contains 15 residues. The CDR3 coding sequence is TGTGCCAGTAGTCCCGGGACAGGGGGCCCCTACGAGCAGTACTTC. Its protein product is CASSPGTGGPYEQYF. Based on the CDR3 plus reference TRBV19 and TRBJ2-7, the full variable domain is DGGITQSPKYLFRKEGQNVTLSCEQNLNHDAMYWYRQDPGQGLRLIYYSQIVNDFQKGDIAEGYSVSREKKESFPLTVTSAQKNPTAFYLCASSPGTGGPYEQYFGPGTRLTVT.